This TCR beta chain was obtained from a study of T cells in tumors and immune-related adverse events. CDR3 length equals 15 residues. J was trimmed by 4 bases and V by 2 bases; bases with no gene match: 7. Germline loops: CDR1 MDHEN, CDR2 SYDVKM. Method: immunoSEQ multiplex PCR; TCRdb's copy keeps in-frame clones and lacks some. The data hold about 22,000 clones, with over 80% observed a single time. The sequences come from lymph node tissue, collected from a patient treated with anti-PD-1 therapy. The sequence was obtained from a female donor with metastatic renal cell carcinoma. This sequence joins TRBV28 and TRBJ1-2, with 7 nucleotides matching TRBD1. CDR3 sequence: CASSLGGQILYGYTF. CDR3 DNA sequence: TGTGCCAGCAGTTTAGGGGGACAGATACTCTATGGCTACACCTTC.